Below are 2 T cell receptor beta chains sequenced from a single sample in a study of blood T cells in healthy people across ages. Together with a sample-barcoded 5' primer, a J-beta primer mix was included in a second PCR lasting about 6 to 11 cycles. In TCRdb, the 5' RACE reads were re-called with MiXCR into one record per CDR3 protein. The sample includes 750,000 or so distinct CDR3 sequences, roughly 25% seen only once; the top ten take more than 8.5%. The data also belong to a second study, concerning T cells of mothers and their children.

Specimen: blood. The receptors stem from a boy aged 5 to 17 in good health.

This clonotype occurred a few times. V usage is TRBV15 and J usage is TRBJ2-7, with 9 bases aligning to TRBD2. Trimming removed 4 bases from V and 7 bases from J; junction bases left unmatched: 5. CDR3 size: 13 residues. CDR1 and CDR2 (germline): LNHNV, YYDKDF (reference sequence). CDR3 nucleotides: TGTGCCACCAGCACGACTAGCGGAGCTGAGCAGTACTTC. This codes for CATSTTSGAEQYF. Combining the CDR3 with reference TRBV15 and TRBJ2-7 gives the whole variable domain DAMVIQNPRYQVTQFGKPVTLSCSQTLNHNVMYWYQQKSSQAPKLLFHYYDKDFNNEADTPDNFQSRRPNTSFCFLDIRSPGLGDTAMYLCATSTTSGAEQYFGPGTRLTVT.

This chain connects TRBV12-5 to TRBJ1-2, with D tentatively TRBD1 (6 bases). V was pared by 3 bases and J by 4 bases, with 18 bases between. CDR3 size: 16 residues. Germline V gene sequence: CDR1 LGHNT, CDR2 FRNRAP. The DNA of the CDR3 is TGTGCTAGTGGTTTCGAGGTGGTCAGGGGAAGCTATGGCTACACCTTC. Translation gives CASGFEVVRGSYGYTF.